A single sample gave rise to the 14 T cell receptor beta chains below, sequenced in a study of blood T cell repertoires in COVID-19. TCRdb's copy holds only in-frame clones and misses some; the assay was immunoSEQ multiplex PCR. The data contain over 40,000 clones, around 83% of them singletons. What was sequenced was peripheral blood. The receptors were sampled from a man between 60 and 75 years old with active COVID-19.

The chain recombines TRBV30 with TRBJ2-3; 9 bases map to TRBD2. Germline-derived CDR1 and CDR2 are GTSNPN and SVGIG (reference sequence). CDR3 length: 15 amino acids. The J segment lost 6 bases and the V segment lost 0 bases, leaving 7 bases of the junction unmatched. CDR3 in amino acids: CAWSVGLAALDTQYF. CDR3 bases: TGTGCCTGGAGTGTGGGACTAGCTGCCTTGGATACGCAGTATTTT.

The rearrangement joins TRBV7-8 to TRBJ2-2, with 7 bases identical to TRBD1. Germline CDR1 SGHVS, CDR2 FQNEAQ. The CDR3 contains 18 residues. The V gene end was trimmed by 1 base and the J gene end by 2 bases; junction bases not matched to a gene: 10. CDR3 in amino acids: CASSLGAGTAINTGELFF. For the CDR3, the DNA is TGTGCCAGCAGCTTAGGGGCCGGGACAGCTATAAACACCGGGGAGCTGTTTTTT.

This chain joins TRBV9 and TRBJ2-5, with D possibly TRBD1 on 5 matching bases. Germline V gives CDR1 SGDLS, CDR2 YYNGEE. The CDR3 is made up of 15 amino acids. V dropped 0 bases and J dropped 5 bases, with 14 bases sitting between them. CDR3 sequence (DNA): TGTGCCAGCAGCGTAGGACAGAGGTTAGGGGAGACCCAGTACTTC. Translated: CASSVGQRLGETQYF.

This chain connects TRBV28 to TRBJ1-2; TRBD1 aligns across 8 bases. V shed 3 bases and J 8 bases; nucleotides not matched to a gene: 8. The germline V gene encodes CDR1 MDHEN and CDR2 SYDVKM. The CDR3 is 14 amino acids. In DNA form, the CDR3 reads TGTGCCAGCAGTTTCAGGGCCAGGGGGCGAGGCTACACCTTC. Amino acids: CASSFRARGRGYTF.

The chain joins TRBV6-2 or TRBV6-3 to TRBJ2-5, with 10 bases fitting TRBD2. The CDR3 length is 17 residues. V trimming: 2 bases; J trimming: 3 bases; junction bases outside the gene matches: 9. CDR1 is MNHEY, CDR2 SVGEGT, per germline. The CDR3 coding sequence is TGTGCCAGCAGTTACAGTTTAGCGGGGGGCCCGAAAGAGACCCAGTACTTC. Translation gives CASSYSLAGGPKETQYF.

The genes are TRBV3-1 (or the pseudogene TRBV3-2) and TRBJ2-1; D perhaps matches TRBD2 (6 bases). In germline, CDR1 is LGHDT, CDR2 YNNKEL (reference sequence). The CDR3 contains 13 residues. V lost 1 base and J 9 bases, leaving 10 bases between the germline ends. CDR3 region: CASSQAGVSEQFF. As DNA, the CDR3 is TGTGCCAGCAGCCAAGCGGGAGTAAGTGAGCAGTTCTTC.

On this clone itself: Relative to the germline gene, one junction end is altered; a read error may explain this. The genes are TRBV13 and TRBJ2-6, with D perhaps TRBD2 (7 bases). Germline V gene sequence: CDR1 PRHDT, CDR2 FYEKMQ (reference sequence). This CDR3 contains 15 residues. CDR3 protein: CASRLGGLGANVLTF. The CDR3 nucleotides read TGTGCCAGCCGCTTGGGGGGGCTTGGGGCCAACGTCCTGACTTTC.

With respect to this clone: A junction end diverges from the germline sequence, so it may reflect a read error. This sequence joins TRBV7-7 and TRBJ2-5; D is ambiguous. This CDR3 is built from 13 residues. Germline lookup yields CDR1 SSHAT and CDR2 FNYEAQ (reference sequence). CDR3 residues: CASSLGSQETQYF. CDR3 DNA: TGTGCTAGCAGCTTAGGTTCTCAAGAGACCCAGTACTTC. The whole variable domain, filled in from reference TRBV7-7 and TRBJ2-5, reads GAGVSQSPRYKVTKRGQDVTLRCDPISSHATLYWYQQALGQGPEFLTYFNYEAQPDKSGLPSDRFSAERPEGSISTLTIQRTEQRDSAMYRCASSLGSQETQYFGPGTRLLVL.

The chain uses TRBV5-1 and TRBJ1-2; unclear D gene. CDR3 length: 13 residues. V shed 4 bases and J shed 5 bases, with 12 bases lying between them. The V gene's germline CDR1 is SGHRS and CDR2 YFSETQ. CDR3 loop: CASSPVGEYGYTF. In DNA form, the CDR3 reads TGCGCCAGCAGCCCCGTCGGGGAGTATGGCTACACCTTC. The full variable domain, in which reference TRBV5-1 and TRBJ1-2 provide the parts outside the CDR3, is KAGVTQTPRYLIKTRGQQVTLSCSPISGHRSVSWYQQTPGQGLQFLFEYFSETQRNKGNFPGRFSGRQFSNSRSEMNVSTLELGDSALYLCASSPVGEYGYTFGSGTRLTVV.

The J gene is TRBJ1-4, the V gene TRBV27; 12 bases are a match to TRBD1. Germline V gene data show CDR1 as MNHEY and CDR2 as SMNVEV (reference sequence). The V segment lost 5 bases and the J segment 8 bases; nucleotides outside the gene matches: 3. The CDR3 covers 14 residues. The CDR3 nucleotides are TGTGCCAGCAGTCCGGGGACAGGGGGCGAAAAACTGTTTTTT. Residues: CASSPGTGGEKLFF.

The J gene is TRBJ1-1, the V gene TRBV20-1; D uncertain. The CDR3 runs 11 residues. The V and J ends lost 5 bases and 1 base respectively, with 5 bases between them. Germline V gene data show CDR1 as DFQATT and CDR2 as SNEGSKA (reference sequence). CDR3 protein: CSAWRNTEAFF. The CDR3 DNA reads TGCAGTGCTTGGAGGAACACTGAAGCTTTCTTT.

V is TRBV29-1 and J is TRBJ2-5, with 9 bases lining up with TRBD2. This CDR3 region has 12 residues. V trimming: 8 bases; J trimming: 4 bases; junction bases outside the gene matches: 5. CDR1 and CDR2 (germline): SQVTM, ANQGSEA. CDR3 bases: TGCAGCTTTAGGACTAGCGTAGAGACCCAGTACTTC. Protein: CSFRTSVETQYF.

The rearrangement links TRBV9 to TRBJ1-3; D remains unclear. This CDR3 spans 14 amino acids. In germline, CDR1 is SGDLS, CDR2 YYNGEE. V lost 2 bases to trimming and J lost 0 bases, with 6 bases between them. CDR3 amino acids: CASSVGSSGNTIYF. CDR3 bases: TGTGCCAGCAGCGTGGGGAGCTCTGGAAACACCATATATTTT.

The chain employs TRBV6-5 and TRBJ2-2; 7 positions match TRBD2. The CDR3 runs 13 residues. CDR1 MNHEY and CDR2 SVGAGI come from the germline V gene. V lost 6 bases to trimming and J lost 6 bases; unmatched junction nucleotides: 4. The DNA for the CDR3 is TGTGCCAGCAGGGAGGCGGGGGCCGGGGAGCTGTTTTTT. It yields the protein CASREAGAGELFF.